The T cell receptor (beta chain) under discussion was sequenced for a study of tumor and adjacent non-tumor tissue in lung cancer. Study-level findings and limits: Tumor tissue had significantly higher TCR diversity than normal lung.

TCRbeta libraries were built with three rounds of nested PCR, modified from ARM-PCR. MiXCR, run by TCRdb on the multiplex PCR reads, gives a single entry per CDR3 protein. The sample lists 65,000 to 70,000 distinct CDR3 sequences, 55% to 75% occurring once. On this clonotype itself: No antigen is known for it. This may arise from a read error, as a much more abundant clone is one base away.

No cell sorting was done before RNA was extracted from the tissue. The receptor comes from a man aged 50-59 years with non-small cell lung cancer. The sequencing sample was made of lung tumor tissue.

The CDR3 protein is CASNSGHSKGIEQFF. The CDR3 DNA reads as TGCGCCAGCAATTCGGGACACAGTAAGGGAATTGAGCAGTTCTTC. V and J are TRBV10-1 and TRBJ2-1, with a possible D match to TRBD1 (6 bases). The V end lost 7 bases, the J end lost 9 bases, and 22 bases lay between the germline ends. Germline V gene lookup returns CDR1 WNHNN and CDR2 SYGVQD (reference sequence). The CDR3 loop spans 15 amino acids.